The 24 T cell receptor beta chains below come from one sample, sequenced in a study of T cells in Graves' hyperthyroidism and ophthalmopathy (dated by TCRdb to about 2019). Libraries were prepared through multiplex PCR. Sequencer: Illumina HiSeq 2000. The TCR beta CDR3 regions were amplified from the RNA transcripts. For the first round of RT-PCR on the TCR CDR3, the HTBI primer set was used together with the Qiagen OneStep RT-PCR kit. TCRdb reprocessing: public reads trimmed at Q25 with fastp, clones called with MiXCR, in-frame beta chains kept. Rows are combined by CDR3 protein, so each entry shows the most common genes and DNA. Across this sample there are approximately 640,000 distinct CDR3 sequences, with 15% to 20% seen only once. 3.5% to 4% of the sample comes from the top ten. The sample was blood. The receptors stem from a woman in her twenties or thirties with Graves' hyperthyroidism.

Turning to this clonotype: A much larger clone is a single base away; this may be a read error. The chain employs TRBV3-1 and TRBJ2-7; 9 positions agree with TRBD1. With the DNA end fitting TRBJ2-1 better, the J assignment may be wrong. This CDR3 has 14 residues. Germline V gene lookup returns CDR1 LGHDT and CDR2 YNNKEL (reference sequence). CDR3 sequence: CASSISGQGYEQFF. The CDR3 bases are TGTGCCAGCAGCATCTCGGGACAGGGCTACGAGCAGTTCTTC.

This clonotype was seen a handful of times. This chain links TRBV20-1 with TRBJ2-2, with a weak D call TRBD2 (6 bases). V was shortened by 0 bases and J by 0 bases, with 17 bases between the two germline ends. CDR1 is DFQATT and CDR2 is SNEGSKA in the germline V gene (reference sequence). This CDR3 is 18 amino acids long. In DNA form, the CDR3 reads TGCAGTGCTAGAGACCCCATTACCGGGACTGCGAACACCGGGGAGCTGTTTTTT. Translating it yields CSARDPITGTANTGELFF.

The genes are TRBV29-1 and TRBJ2-7; a weak D match, TRBD1 (7 bases). V gave up 6 bases and J gave up 7 bases, with 34 bases separating them. Germline CDR1 reads SQVTM; CDR2 reads ANQGSEA. The CDR3 is 18 amino acids. CDR3 bases: TGCAGCGTCTCAGGGGGGACATCGCGCGGGCGGGGCCTAGGGGAGCAGTACTTC. As protein: CSVSGGTSRGRGLGEQYF.

The J gene is TRBJ1-4, the V gene TRBV5-1; a weak D match, TRBD1 (5 bases). Trimming pared 0 bases from V and 8 bases from J, leaving 17 bases between. The CDR3 has 16 residues. CDR1 and CDR2 (germline): SGHRS, YFSETQ. The CDR3 DNA follows: TGCGCCAGCAGCTTGGAGTCGGGGGGACTAAACGAAAAACTGTTTTTT. Its translation: CASSLESGGLNEKLFF.

As to this clonotype: Given a much more abundant clone one base away, this may be a read error. The rearrangement joins TRBV6-1 to TRBJ1-1, with 9 bases fitting TRBD1. CDR3 length equals 14 residues. Germline V gene lookup returns CDR1 MNHNS and CDR2 SASEGT. V was pared by 6 bases and J by 1 base, with 3 bases of the junction left unmatched. CDR3 amino acids: CASREDRGNTEAFF. Here the CDR3 DNA reads TGTGCCAGCAGGGAGGACAGGGGGAACACTGAAGCTTTCTTT.

This clonotype was counted between two and nine times. The chain joins TRBV6-1 to TRBJ2-1, with TRBD2 as a possible D gene (5 bases). CDR1 and CDR2 (germline): MNHNS, SASEGT. The CDR3 covers 12 residues. The CDR3 here is CAGQEAYNEQFF. The CDR3 DNA follows: TGTGCGGGCCAGGAGGCGTACAATGAGCAGTTCTTC.

There are many counts of this clonotype. This chain uses TRBV11-2 with TRBJ2-3, with D unresolved. Trimming stripped 5 bases from V and 2 bases from J, with 8 bases between. CDR1 and CDR2 from the germline V gene are SGHAT and FQNNGV. The CDR3 totals 13 residues. The CDR3 protein is CASSPDTTDTQYF. Written as DNA, the CDR3 is TGTGCCAGCAGCCCCGACACCACAGATACGCAGTATTTT.

This clonotype was counted only a few times. The V and J genes are TRBV29-1 and TRBJ2-7; D unclear. The CDR3 sequence is 13 residues long. V was shortened by 5 bases and J by 4 bases, with 15 bases between the two germline ends. Germline CDR1 SQVTM, CDR2 ANQGSEA. The chain's CDR3 is CSVPGALPYEQYF. CDR3 in DNA: TGCAGCGTTCCGGGTGCTCTCCCATACGAGCAGTACTTC.

For this clonotype: This may come from a read error, since a much larger clone is one base off. The rearrangement uses TRBV3-2 and TRBJ2-2; the table's D call TRBD2 went unverified against the DNA. TRBV3-2 is annotated as a pseudogene. The CDR3 is 18 amino acids. CDR3 loop: CAIPPRMLAGYYTGELFF. The CDR3 nucleotides read TGTGCCATCCCCCCCCGCATGCTAGCGGGATATTACACCGGGGAGCTGTTTTTT.

This clonotype was counted between two and nine times. The rearrangement joins TRBV2 to TRBJ1-6; D is perhaps TRBD1 (6 bases). The germline CDR1 and CDR2 sequences are SNHLY and FYNNEI. This CDR3 is built from 13 residues. Trimming cost V 8 bases and J 7 bases, with 12 bases left between them. The CDR3 DNA is TGTGCCAGCCGACAGGAGACAAATTCACCCCTCCACTTT. This gives the protein CASRQETNSPLHF.

The chain joins TRBV7-8 to TRBJ2-1, with TRBD1 identical over 8 bases. The germline CDR1 and CDR2 sequences are SGHVS and FQNEAQ. The CDR3 covers 12 residues. The V gene end was trimmed by 5 bases and the J gene end by 10 bases; junction bases not matched to a gene: 4. The CDR3 DNA follows: TGTGCCAGCAGCATAACAGGGGGGGAGCAGTTCTTC. It specifies CASSITGGEQFF.

The chain combines TRBV20-1 with TRBJ2-1; tentatively, D is TRBD1 (6 bases). This CDR3 spans 16 amino acids. CDR1 and CDR2 from the germline V gene are DFQATT and SNEGSKA (reference sequence). Deletions cut 1 base from V and 5 bases from J, with 18 bases between. CDR3 amino acids: CSARALQGTNNNEQFF. In nucleotides, the CDR3 is TGCAGTGCTAGAGCCCTACAGGGAACTAACAACAATGAGCAGTTCTTC.

This clonotype has just a few counts. The DNA of the CDR3 is TGCAGCGTTGGAGGGACTAGCGGGAGCTGGGGAAACACCGGGGAGCTGTTTTTT. It codes for CSVGGTSGSWGNTGELFF. The J gene is TRBJ2-2, the V gene TRBV29-1; 14 nucleotides line up with TRBD2. V lost 4 bases and J lost 2; bases outside the gene matches: 9. Germline assignment: CDR1 SQVTM and CDR2 ANQGSEA. This CDR3 has 18 amino acids.

Many counts were recorded for this clonotype. The chain recombines TRBV28 with TRBJ2-7; unclear D gene. The CDR3 runs 13 residues. CDR1 is MDHEN and CDR2 is SYDVKM in the germline V gene. Trimming pared 6 bases from V and 0 bases from J, leaving 9 bases between. In DNA form, the CDR3 reads TGTGCCAGCAGACGACCGGCCTCCTACGAGCAGTACTTC. Translation: CASRRPASYEQYF.

This clonotype was counted only a few times. The rearrangement uses TRBV7-2 and TRBJ2-3, with 8 bases that match TRBD2. The germline CDR1 and CDR2 sequences are SGHTA and FQGNSA. The junction had 10 bases not matched to a gene; V was cut back by 5 bases and J by 6 bases. CDR3 size: 15 residues. CDR3 loop: CASSPSGSGRDTQYF. In nucleotides, the CDR3 is TGTGCCAGCAGCCCAAGCGGGAGTGGACGCGATACGCAGTATTTT.

Comment on this clonotype: The junction shows a germline mismatch at one end, possibly a read error. The chain combines TRBV12-3 or TRBV12-4 with TRBJ2-1, with D perhaps TRBD1 (6 bases). The CDR3 contains 15 residues. The CDR3: CVSTADKGVYNEQFF. The DNA for the CDR3 is TGTGTCAGCACCGCCGATAAGGGGGTCTACAATGAGCAGTTCTTC.

V usage is TRBV6-2 or TRBV6-3 and J usage is TRBJ2-2, with 7 bases aligning to TRBD1. Germline CDR1 is MNHEY and CDR2 is SVGEGT. With 2 bases clipped from V and 2 bases from J, the junction kept 11 bases outside the gene matches. The CDR3 consists of 18 residues. This CDR3 reads CASSYDQNRGRNTGELFF. The CDR3 DNA is TGTGCCAGCAGTTACGACCAGAACAGGGGAAGAAACACCGGGGAGCTGTTTTTT.

This clonotype was counted between two and nine times. The genes are TRBV20-1 and TRBJ2-4; 12 nucleotides agree with TRBD2. This CDR3 spans 16 amino acids. With 1 base clipped from V and 4 bases from J, the junction kept 5 bases outside the gene matches. The germline gives CDR1 DFQATT, CDR2 SNEGSKA (reference sequence). CDR3 protein: CSARGTSGDPKNIQYF. The CDR3 DNA reads TGCAGTGCTAGAGGGACTAGCGGGGATCCTAAAAACATTCAGTACTTC.

This clonotype appeared a few times. The chain carries TRBV16 and TRBJ1-6; the D is unclear. The germline gives CDR1 KGHSY, CDR2 FQNENV. Between the trimmed V and J ends, which lost 2 bases and 9 bases, there was a span of 11 bases. The length of the CDR3 is 14 residues. The CDR3 region has the DNA TGTGCCAGCAGCCAAAGCTGGCACACTTCACCCCTCCACTTT. As protein: CASSQSWHTSPLHF.

This clonotype appeared many times. The J gene is TRBJ2-7, the V gene TRBV28, with 8 bases matching TRBD1. There are 14 residues in the CDR3. V dropped 6 bases and J dropped 0; count of bases not matched to a gene: 4. From germline, CDR1 is MDHEN and CDR2 SYDVKM. CDR3 sequence: CASSNRGSSYEQYF. In DNA form, the CDR3 reads TGTGCCAGCAGCAACAGGGGGAGCTCCTACGAGCAGTACTTC. The full variable domain, in which reference TRBV28 and TRBJ2-7 provide the parts outside the CDR3, is DVKVTQSSRYLVKRTGEKVFLECVQDMDHENMFWYRQDPGLGLRLIYFSYDVKMKEKGDIPEGYSVSREKKERFSLILESASTNQTSMYLCASSNRGSSYEQYFGPGTRLTVT.

The V call is TRBV9, the J call TRBJ1-1, with D hard to call. The germline V and J ends were trimmed by 3 bases and 4 bases, with 10 bases remaining between them. Germline CDR1 reads SGDLS; CDR2 reads YYNGEE. This CDR3 comprises 13 residues. CDR3 sequence reads: CASSALDGTEAFF. CDR3 nucleotide sequence: TGTGCCAGCAGCGCTTTGGACGGCACTGAAGCTTTCTTT.

This clonotype was detected a few times. The chain employs TRBV6-2 or TRBV6-3 and TRBJ1-3; 10 bases agree with TRBD1. V was clipped by 0 bases and J by 9 bases; unmatched bases: 11. The germline V gene encodes CDR1 MNHEY and CDR2 SVGEGT. The CDR3 totals 17 residues. CDR3 in amino acids: CASSYSKGQGLGGTIYF. CDR3 nucleotides: TGTGCCAGCAGTTACTCGAAGGGACAGGGGCTCGGCGGCACCATATATTTT.

This clonotype has a handful of counts. This rearrangement joins TRBV12-5 to TRBJ1-1; D gene ambiguous. The CDR3 sequence is 12 residues long. V was shortened by 3 bases and J by 10 bases, with 12 bases between the two germline ends. Germline CDR1 LGHNT, CDR2 FRNRAP. The CDR3 DNA reads as TGTGCTAGTGGTTTCGGTCGGGTAGGAGCTTTCTTT. Translation gives CASGFGRVGAFF.

The table lists this clonotype with many counts. J is TRBJ1-2 and V is TRBV28; D is unclear. The CDR3 sequence is 14 residues long. Germline CDR1 MDHEN, CDR2 SYDVKM. Deletions cut 6 bases from V and 4 bases from J, with 15 bases between. The CDR3 DNA reads TGTGCCAGCAGGTTGCGGGGATCTGGCTATGGCTACACCTTC. Translated, it gives CASRLRGSGYGYTF.